The sample holds many counts of the clone carrying this T cell receptor beta chain. Its antigen is not known. The sample comes from a study of beta chain features in type 1 diabetes. CD45RO/CCR7/CD25/CD127/CD95/CD27 sorting isolated CD4+ naive, central memory, regulatory and stem cell-like memory cells. Study-level results: People with Type 1 diabetes carried modestly yet significantly shorter TCRB CDR3s in all four CD4+ subsets. In type 1 diabetes patients, VDJ junctions had fewer insertions; deletions at these junctions were more frequent.

The CDR3 sequence is 12 residues long. Deletions cut 6 bases from V and 2 bases from J, with 5 bases between. Germline V gives CDR1 SEHNR, CDR2 FQNEAQ (reference sequence). Every bit of the isolated RNA underwent reverse transcription, so sequencing read expressed TCRB transcripts. The repertoire was sequenced with immunoSEQ multiplex PCR; TCRdb's copy has only in-frame clones and lacks some. Seen here are 140,000 or so clones, less than 15% observed once, and the top ten hold approximately 1.3%. This receptor was obtained from a man aged 18 to 29 with type 1 diabetes. Sequences were obtained from central memory CD4+ T cells from blood. The chain is built from TRBV7-9 and TRBJ2-1; D gene ambiguous. The CDR3 region has the DNA TGTGCCAGCAGTGGCACCTACAATGAGCAGTTCTTC. Encoded protein: CASSGTYNEQFF.